The 6 T cell receptor beta chains below all came from one sample that was sequenced in a study of cytotoxic CD8 clonotypes in ibrutinib-treated CLL. Repertoires were generated with immunoSEQ multiplex PCR, while TCRdb's copy carries only in-frame clones and drops some. The sample shows 200,000 to 250,000 clones, 60% to 80% of them seen only once. The sequences come from PBMCs, collected after 12 months of ibrutinib treatment. The origin of the receptors is a human donor with chronic lymphocytic leukemia.

The gene calls are TRBV5-1 and TRBJ2-2; tentatively, D is TRBD1 (6 bases). Germline V gene data show CDR1 as SGHRS and CDR2 as YFSETQ. The CDR3 length is 15 residues. Trimming stripped 9 bases from V and 2 bases from J, with 17 bases between. CDR3 region: CATRLGTHNTGELFF. The CDR3 DNA reads as TGCGCCACCAGACTCGGGACACATAACACCGGGGAGCTGTTTTTT.

This chain joins TRBV10-1 and TRBJ2-2; D remains unclear. V was cut by 2 bases and J by 3 bases, with 13 bases left in between. The CDR3 is made up of 16 amino acids. CDR1 and CDR2 from the germline V gene are WNHNN and SYGVQD (reference sequence). The CDR3 bases are TGCGCCAGCAGTGAGCGTTTCTCTTGGGACACCGGGGAGCTGTTTTTT. Amino acid sequence: CASSERFSWDTGELFF.

The rearrangement joins TRBV10-3 to TRBJ2-3, with D tentatively TRBD1 or TRBD2 (5 bases each). There are 13 residues in the CDR3. CDR1 and CDR2 from the germline V gene are ENHRY and SYGVKD. V lost 4 bases to trimming and J lost 3 bases, with 8 bases between them. The CDR3 protein is CAISVGETDTQYF. CDR3 nucleotides: TGTGCCATCAGTGTGGGGGAAACAGATACGCAGTATTTT.

This sequence joins TRBV9 and TRBJ1-1, with 9 bases that match TRBD1. V trimming: 4 bases; J trimming: 4 bases; junction bases outside the gene matches: 8. This CDR3 has 15 residues. Germline CDR1 reads SGDLS; CDR2 reads YYNGEE. In DNA form, the CDR3 reads TGTGCCAGCAGCTTTACAGGGGGCCGGGGCACTGAAGCTTTCTTT. Translated, it gives CASSFTGGRGTEAFF.

The genes are TRBV5-4 and TRBJ2-7, with 12 positions matching TRBD2. With V trimmed by 3 bases and J by 5 bases, 9 bases remained unmatched. Germline lookup yields CDR1 SGHNT and CDR2 YYREEE (reference sequence). CDR3 length: 16 residues. The CDR3 here is CASSWRTSGKVDEQYF. CDR3 bases: TGTGCCAGCAGCTGGAGGACTAGCGGGAAGGTGGACGAGCAGTACTTC. Full variable domain (remainder filled in from reference TRBV5-4 and TRBJ2-7): ETGVTQSPTHLIKTRGQQVTLRCSSQSGHNTVSWYQQALGQGPQFIFQYYREEENGRGNFPPRFSGLQFPNYSSELNVNALELDDSALYLCASSWRTSGKVDEQYFGPGTRLTVT.

The chain joins TRBV28 to TRBJ2-1; tentative D call: TRBD1 (5 bases). The CDR3 consists of 15 residues. Trimming pared 2 bases from V and 7 bases from J, leaving 15 bases between. Germline values: CDR1 MDHEN, CDR2 SYDVKM. Here the CDR3 DNA reads TGTGCCAGCAGTTTAGGCCAGGGCCTGGGAAATGAGCAGTTCTTC. Translated: CASSLGQGLGNEQFF.